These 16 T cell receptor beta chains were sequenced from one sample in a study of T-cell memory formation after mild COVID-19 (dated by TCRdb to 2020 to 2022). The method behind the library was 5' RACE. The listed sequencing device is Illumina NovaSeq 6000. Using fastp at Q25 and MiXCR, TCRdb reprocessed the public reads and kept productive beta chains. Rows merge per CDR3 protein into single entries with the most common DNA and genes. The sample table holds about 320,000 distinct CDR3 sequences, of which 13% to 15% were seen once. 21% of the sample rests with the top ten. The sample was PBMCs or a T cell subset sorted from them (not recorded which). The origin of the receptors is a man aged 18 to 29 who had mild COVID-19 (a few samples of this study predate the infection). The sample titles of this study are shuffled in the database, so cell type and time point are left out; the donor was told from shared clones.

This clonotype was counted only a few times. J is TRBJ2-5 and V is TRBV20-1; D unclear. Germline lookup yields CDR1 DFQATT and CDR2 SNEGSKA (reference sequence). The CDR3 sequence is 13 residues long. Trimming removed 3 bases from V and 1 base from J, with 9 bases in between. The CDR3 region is CSASYAVQETQYF. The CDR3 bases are TGCAGTGCTAGTTACGCGGTCCAAGAGACCCAGTACTTC.

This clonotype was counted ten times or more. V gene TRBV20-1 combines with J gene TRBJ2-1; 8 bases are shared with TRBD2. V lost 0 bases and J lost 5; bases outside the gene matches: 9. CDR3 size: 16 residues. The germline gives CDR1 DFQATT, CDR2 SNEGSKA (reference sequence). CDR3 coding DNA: TGCAGTGCTAGAGATCCCAGAGCGGGGGCCCACAATGAGCAGTTCTTC. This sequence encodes CSARDPRAGAHNEQFF.

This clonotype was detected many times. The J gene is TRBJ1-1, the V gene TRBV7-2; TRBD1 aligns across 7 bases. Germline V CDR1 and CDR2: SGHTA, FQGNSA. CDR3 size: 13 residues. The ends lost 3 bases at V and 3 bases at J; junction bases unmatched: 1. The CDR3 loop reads CASSFTGDTEAFF. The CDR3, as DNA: TGTGCCAGCAGCTTCACAGGGGACACTGAAGCTTTCTTT.

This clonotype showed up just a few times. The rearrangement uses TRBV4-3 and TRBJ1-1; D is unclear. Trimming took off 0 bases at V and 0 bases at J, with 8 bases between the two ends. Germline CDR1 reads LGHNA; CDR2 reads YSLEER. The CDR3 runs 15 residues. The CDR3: CASSQETSMNTEAFF. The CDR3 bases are TGCGCCAGCAGCCAAGAAACCTCCATGAACACTGAAGCTTTCTTT.

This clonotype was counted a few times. CDR3: CASSPEPSNQPQHF. The CDR3 nucleotides are TGTGCCAGCAGCCCTGAGCCTAGCAATCAGCCCCAGCATTTT. The V and J genes are TRBV9 and TRBJ1-5; D remains unclear. Germline values: CDR1 SGDLS, CDR2 YYNGEE. Between the trimmed V and J ends, which lost 4 bases and 0 bases, there was a span of 8 bases. The CDR3 is made up of 14 amino acids.

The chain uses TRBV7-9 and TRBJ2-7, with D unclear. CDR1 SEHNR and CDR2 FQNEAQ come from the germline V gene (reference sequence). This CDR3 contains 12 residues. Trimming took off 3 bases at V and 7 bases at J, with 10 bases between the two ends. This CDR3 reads CASSFGSEEQYF. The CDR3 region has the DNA TGTGCCAGCAGCTTTGGATCGGAAGAGCAGTACTTC.

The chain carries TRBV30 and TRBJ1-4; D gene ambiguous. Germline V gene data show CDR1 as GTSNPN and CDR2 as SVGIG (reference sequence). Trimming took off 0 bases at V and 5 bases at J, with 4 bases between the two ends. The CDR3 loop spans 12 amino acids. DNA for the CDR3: TGTGCCTGGAGTGTCTGGAATGAAAAACTGTTTTTT. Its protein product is CAWSVWNEKLFF.

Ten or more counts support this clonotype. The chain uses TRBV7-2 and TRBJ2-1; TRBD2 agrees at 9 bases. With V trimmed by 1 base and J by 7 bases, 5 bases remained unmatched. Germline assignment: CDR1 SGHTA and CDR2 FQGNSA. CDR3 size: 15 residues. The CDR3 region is CASSLDSGGTNEQFF. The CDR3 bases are TGTGCCAGCAGCTTAGATAGCGGGGGTACGAATGAGCAGTTCTTC.

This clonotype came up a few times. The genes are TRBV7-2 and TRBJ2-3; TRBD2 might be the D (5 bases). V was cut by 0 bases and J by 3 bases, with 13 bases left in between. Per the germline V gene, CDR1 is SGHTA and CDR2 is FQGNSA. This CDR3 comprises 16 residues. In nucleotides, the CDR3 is TGTGCCAGCAGCTTAGCGGGCGGCCCGGGAACAGATACGCAGTATTTT. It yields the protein CASSLAGGPGTDTQYF.

CDR3 nucleotides: TGCAGTGCCATGGACGCCCAAAACATTCAGTACTTC. Protein: CSAMDAQNIQYF. The chain employs TRBV20-1 and TRBJ2-4; the D is unclear. CDR3 length: 12 residues. Germline assignment: CDR1 DFQATT and CDR2 SNEGSKA (reference sequence). Trimming cost V 6 bases and J 5 bases, with 11 bases left between them.

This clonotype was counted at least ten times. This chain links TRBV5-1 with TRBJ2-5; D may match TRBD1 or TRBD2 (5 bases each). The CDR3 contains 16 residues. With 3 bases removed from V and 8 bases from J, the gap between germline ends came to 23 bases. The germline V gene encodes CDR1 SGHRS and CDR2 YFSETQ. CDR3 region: CASSSNGPGSKRTQYF. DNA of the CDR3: TGCGCCAGCAGCTCAAATGGGCCAGGGAGCAAGAGAACCCAGTACTTC.

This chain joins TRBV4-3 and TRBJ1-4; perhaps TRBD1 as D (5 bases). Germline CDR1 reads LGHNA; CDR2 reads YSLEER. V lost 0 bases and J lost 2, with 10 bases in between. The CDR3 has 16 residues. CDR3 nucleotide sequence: TGCGCCAGCAGCCAAGATTCGGCAGGGACTAATGAAAAACTGTTTTTT. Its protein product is CASSQDSAGTNEKLFF.

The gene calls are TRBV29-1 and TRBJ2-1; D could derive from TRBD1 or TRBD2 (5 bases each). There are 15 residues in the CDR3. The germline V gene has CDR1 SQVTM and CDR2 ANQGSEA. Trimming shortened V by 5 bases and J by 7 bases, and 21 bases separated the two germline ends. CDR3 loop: CSVLDQGAGGNEQFF. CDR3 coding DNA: TGCAGCGTTCTTGATCAGGGAGCCGGCGGAAATGAGCAGTTCTTC.

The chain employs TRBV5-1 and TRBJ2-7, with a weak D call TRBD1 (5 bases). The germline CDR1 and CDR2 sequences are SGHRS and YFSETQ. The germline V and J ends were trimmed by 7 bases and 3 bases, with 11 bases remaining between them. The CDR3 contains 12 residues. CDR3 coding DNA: TGCGCCAGCGGACAAACGTTCTACGAGCAGTACTTC. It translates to CASGQTFYEQYF.

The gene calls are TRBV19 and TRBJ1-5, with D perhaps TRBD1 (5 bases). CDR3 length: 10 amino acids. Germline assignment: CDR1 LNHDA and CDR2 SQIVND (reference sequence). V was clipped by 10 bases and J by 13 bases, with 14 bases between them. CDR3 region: CANGGRIQHF. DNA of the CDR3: TGTGCCAACGGGGGGAGAATACAGCATTTT.

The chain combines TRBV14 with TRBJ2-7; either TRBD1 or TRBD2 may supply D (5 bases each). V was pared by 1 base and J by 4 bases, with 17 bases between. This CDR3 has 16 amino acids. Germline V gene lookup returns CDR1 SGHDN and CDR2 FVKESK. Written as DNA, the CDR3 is TGTGCCAGCAGCCAAGTGACCGCCTGGGGGTGGTACGAGCAGTACTTC. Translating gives CASSQVTAWGWYEQYF.